This T cell receptor beta chain was found in a study of radiotherapy plus CTLA-4 blockade in lung cancer (dated by TCRdb to 2016 to 2019). At the level of the whole study: Among the enrolled patients, 18% had an objective response, and 31% reached disease control. General study outcomes and caveats: The strongest predictors of response, as reported, were early dynamic changes in blood T cell clones along with a rise in serum interferon-beta after radiation. TCR clones derived from tumors expanded in peripheral blood after treatment with radiotherapy and ipilimumab.

In this study, focal radiation therapy paired with CTLA-4 blockade (ipilimumab) was tested in patients who had chemo-refractory metastatic non-small-cell lung cancer. Library method: the immunoSEQ multiplex PCR assay. Here the immuneACCESS table is served through TCRdb, limited to in-frame sequences with V and J called. Missing clones are a known gap in these copies; in checked studies unresolved V genes cover under half, and the rest lacks a known reason. This sample has roughly 76,000 clones in its table, and roughly 70% of those were observed once. The ten largest clones represent roughly a tenth of the sample. On this clone: Its binding antigen is unknown. No much larger clone exists at a distance of one base, and base qualities are not known.

The CDR3 goes from the cysteine to the phenylalanine over 14 residues. Left in the record is the CDR3 DNA by itself, 42 bases read in frame from the first base. Reading the germline V gene gives CDR1 MNHEY and CDR2 SVGAGI. The chain is made from TRBV6-5 and TRBJ2-5; TRBD1 might be the D gene, on 6 matching bases. Gene TRBJ2-7 matches the end of the DNA better, so the J call may be wrong. Source: peripheral blood, taken from a patient treated with radiotherapy plus ipilimumab. The sequence was collected from a human donor with non-small cell lung cancer whose response to radiotherapy plus ipilimumab could not be evaluated. The nucleotide sequence reads as follows: TGTGCCAGCAGCTACGCAGCTTCAGGGGACGAGCAGTACTTC. It translates to CASSYAASGDEQYF.